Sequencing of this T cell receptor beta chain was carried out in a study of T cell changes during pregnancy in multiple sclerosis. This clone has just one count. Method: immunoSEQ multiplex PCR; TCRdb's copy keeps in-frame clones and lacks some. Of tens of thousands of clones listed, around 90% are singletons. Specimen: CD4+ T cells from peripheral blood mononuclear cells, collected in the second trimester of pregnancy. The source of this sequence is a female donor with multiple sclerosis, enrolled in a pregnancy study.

CDR3: CASVTGVTGELFF. The DNA of the CDR3 is TGTGCCAGCGTAACAGGGGTTACCGGGGAGCTGTTTTTT. This rearrangement joins TRBV7-9 to TRBJ2-2; 7 nucleotides match TRBD1. Germline V gene data show CDR1 as SEHNR and CDR2 as FQNEAQ (reference sequence). V lost 8 bases, J lost 5 bases, and 5 bases stayed unmatched. The CDR3 runs to 13 residues.